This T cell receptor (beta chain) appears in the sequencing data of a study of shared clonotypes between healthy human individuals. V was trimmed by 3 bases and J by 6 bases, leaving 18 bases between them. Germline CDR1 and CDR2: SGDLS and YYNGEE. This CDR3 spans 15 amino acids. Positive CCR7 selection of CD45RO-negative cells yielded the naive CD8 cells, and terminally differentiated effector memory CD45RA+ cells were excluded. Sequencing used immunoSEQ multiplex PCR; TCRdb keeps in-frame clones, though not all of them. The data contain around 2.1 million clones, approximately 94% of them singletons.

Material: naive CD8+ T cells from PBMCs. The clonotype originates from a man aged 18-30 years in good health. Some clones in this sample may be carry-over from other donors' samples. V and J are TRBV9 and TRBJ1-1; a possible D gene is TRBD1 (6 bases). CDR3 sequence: CASSAGGGPGAEAFF. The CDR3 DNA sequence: TGTGCCAGCAGCGCGGGGGGCGGACCCGGCGCTGAAGCTTTCTTT.